This passage covers 28 T cell receptor beta chains from one sample sequenced in a study of T cell responses to AZD1222 COVID-19 vaccine. Profiling relied on immunoSEQ multiplex PCR, and the TCRdb table lists in-frame clones only, not all of them. The sample shows 150,000 or so clones, around 90% of them seen only once. This sample comprised peripheral blood, obtained on day 0 of AZD1222 vaccination. The receptors here all came from an adult in good health.

The chain carries TRBV28 and TRBJ1-5; D uncertain. Per the germline V gene, CDR1 is MDHEN and CDR2 is SYDVKM. CDR3 length: 16 residues. V was trimmed by 7 bases and J by 2 bases, leaving 18 bases between them. As DNA, the CDR3 is TGTGCCAGCAAAATCTACAAGGCTGCGGGCAATCAGCCCCAGCATTTT. Residues: CASKIYKAAGNQPQHF.

Only one count was recorded for this clone. The J gene is TRBJ1-5, the V gene TRBV19; D unresolved. The CDR3 spans 16 residues. V was trimmed by 2 bases and J by 1 base, leaving 12 bases between them. Looked up from germline, CDR1 is LNHDA and CDR2 is SQIVND (reference sequence). CDR3 nucleotides: TGTGCCAGTAGTATATCGGGAACTGGAAGCAATCAGCCCCAGCATTTT. Amino acid sequence: CASSISGTGSNQPQHF.

The genes are TRBV25-1 and TRBJ2-7, with 12 positions matching TRBD2. Germline loops: CDR1 MGHDK, CDR2 SYGVNS. The V segment lost 6 bases and the J segment 0 bases; nucleotides outside the gene matches: 6. CDR3 length equals 16 residues. CDR3 sequence reads: CASSLTSGSFSYEQYF. In nucleotides, the CDR3 is TGTGCCAGCAGCCTGACTAGCGGGAGCTTCTCCTACGAGCAGTACTTC.

The rearrangement uses TRBV5-1 and TRBJ2-2; 7 bases are a match to TRBD2. Trimming removed 0 bases from V and 5 bases from J; junction bases left unmatched: 4. Germline V gene data show CDR1 as SGHRS and CDR2 as YFSETQ. This CDR3 is built from 15 residues. CDR3 bases: TGCGCCAGCAGCTTGGCCGGGGGGAGGACCGGGGAGCTGTTTTTT. Its translation: CASSLAGGRTGELFF.

This chain connects TRBV5-6 to TRBJ1-2; D is possibly TRBD1 (5 bases). Germline assignment: CDR1 SGHDT and CDR2 YYEEEE. The V end lost 1 base, the J end lost 4 bases, and 14 bases lay between the germline ends. The CDR3 length is 15 residues. The CDR3 DNA sequence: TGTGCCAGCAGCTTGAGGAGCAGGGTAATCTATGGCTACACCTTC. Its translation: CASSLRSRVIYGYTF.

The chain is built from TRBV7-2 and TRBJ2-1; 9 bases fit TRBD1. CDR3 length: 16 residues. J gave up 2 bases and V 3 bases, and 5 bases lay outside the gene matches. Germline loops: CDR1 SGHTA, CDR2 FQGNSA. CDR3 protein: CASSLRTGATYNEQFF. The CDR3 DNA is TGTGCCAGCAGCTTGAGGACAGGGGCGACCTACAATGAGCAGTTCTTC.

The gene calls are TRBV4-3 and TRBJ2-3, with D possibly TRBD2 on 7 matching bases. Trimming shortened V by 0 bases and J by 6 bases, and 19 bases separated the two germline ends. Germline CDR1 and CDR2: LGHNA and YSLEER. The CDR3 contains 17 residues. CDR3 DNA: TGCGCCAGCAGCCAAGAAGAAGCTGGGGGGGGGCGTGATACGCAGTATTTT. Amino acids: CASSQEEAGGGRDTQYF.

This sequence joins TRBV19 and TRBJ1-5; 9 bases are a match to TRBD1. The CDR3 extends over 19 amino acids. V was clipped by 4 bases and J by 0 bases; unmatched bases: 13. The germline gives CDR1 LNHDA, CDR2 SQIVND (reference sequence). The CDR3 reads CASSTLTGGLTLSNQPQHF. In nucleotides, the CDR3 is TGTGCCAGTAGTACACTGACAGGGGGATTAACCCTTAGCAATCAGCCCCAGCATTTT.

The CDR3: CASSLLGTGRTASGANVLTF. CDR3 bases: TGTGCCAGCAGTTTACTTGGGACAGGTCGCACAGCCTCTGGGGCCAACGTCCTGACTTTC. V and J are TRBV27 and TRBJ2-6, with 8 bases matching TRBD1. V trimming: 2 bases; J trimming: 0 bases; junction bases outside the gene matches: 12. This CDR3 region has 20 residues. Germline assignment: CDR1 MNHEY and CDR2 SMNVEV (reference sequence).

CDR3 bases: TGTGCCAGCAGTCGACTAGCGGGAAACTACGAGCAGTACTTC. Protein product: CASSRLAGNYEQYF. J is TRBJ2-7 and V is TRBV28; 11 bases are a match to TRBD2. V gave up 5 bases and J gave up 3 bases; unmatched junction bases: 3. The CDR3 extends over 14 amino acids. Per germline, CDR1 MDHEN and CDR2 SYDVKM.

A remark on this clone: The same CDR3 arises from other DNA sequences in this sample as well. The chain couples TRBV19 to TRBJ1-5; possible D gene TRBD1, 5 bases. Trimming stripped 1 base from V and 2 bases from J, with 9 bases between. Germline-derived CDR1 and CDR2 are LNHDA and SQIVND (reference sequence). The CDR3 contains 15 residues. Here the CDR3 DNA reads TGTGCCAGTAGTATAGGTGGGGGGGGCAATCAGCCCCAGCATTTT. Protein: CASSIGGGGNQPQHF.

The V call is TRBV7-8, the J call TRBJ2-5; D remains ambiguous. V shed 1 base and J shed 3 bases, with 12 bases lying between them. This CDR3 is 15 amino acids long. The germline gives CDR1 SGHVS, CDR2 FQNEAQ. Here the CDR3 reads CASSLDRLLKETQYF. DNA for the CDR3: TGTGCCAGCAGCTTAGATAGACTGTTGAAAGAGACCCAGTACTTC.

The chain has TRBV27 and TRBJ1-3; 9 bases line up with TRBD1. Germline CDR1 and CDR2: MNHEY and SMNVEV (reference sequence). The J segment lost 7 bases and the V segment lost 3 bases, leaving 4 bases of the junction unmatched. The CDR3 sequence is 14 residues long. The CDR3 is CASSFQQGANTIYF. Written as DNA, the CDR3 is TGTGCCAGCAGTTTCCAACAGGGGGCGAACACCATATATTTT.

Details on this clone: At one end the junction does not follow the germline gene, possibly because of a read error. CDR3 residues: CACRAGTDTQYF. In DNA, the CDR3 is TGTGCCTGCAGGGCTGGGACAGATACGCAGTATTTT. The V call is TRBV27, the J call TRBJ2-3; a weak D match, TRBD1 (5 bases). Germline V gene sequence: CDR1 MNHEY, CDR2 SMNVEV (reference sequence). CDR3 length: 12 residues.

This rearrangement joins TRBV6-1 to TRBJ1-6; D is ambiguous. The germline V gene encodes CDR1 MNHNS and CDR2 SASEGT. The CDR3 is 15 amino acids. Trimming cost V 0 bases and J 8 bases, with 11 bases left between them. CDR3: CASSEASKLYSPLHF. CDR3 bases: TGTGCCAGCAGTGAAGCCAGCAAATTATATTCACCCCTCCACTTT.

This chain links TRBV27 with TRBJ1-6; 8 bases fit TRBD1. Germline V gene data show CDR1 as MNHEY and CDR2 as SMNVEV (reference sequence). Losses at the gene ends were 4 bases for V and 6 bases for J; bases not matched to a gene: 5. The length of the CDR3 is 15 residues. DNA for the CDR3: TGTGCCAGCAGTTCCGGAGACAGGGGTAATTCACCCCTCCACTTT. Amino acids: CASSSGDRGNSPLHF.

J is TRBJ2-2 and V is TRBV28, with D unresolved. The CDR3 contains 14 residues. V gave up 7 bases and J gave up 4 bases, with 13 bases separating them. CDR1 and CDR2 from the germline V gene are MDHEN and SYDVKM. CDR3: CASTAARSTGELFF. The DNA of the CDR3 is TGTGCCAGCACTGCGGCCAGGTCCACCGGGGAGCTGTTTTTT. The full variable domain, in which reference TRBV28 and TRBJ2-2 provide the parts outside the CDR3, is DVKVTQSSRYLVKRTGEKVFLECVQDMDHENMFWYRQDPGLGLRLIYFSYDVKMKEKGDIPEGYSVSREKKERFSLILESASTNQTSMYLCASTAARSTGELFFGEGSRLTVL.

The CDR3 sequence is CASSQERADTDTQYF. The CDR3 DNA is TGCGCCAGCAGCCAAGAAAGGGCCGACACAGATACGCAGTATTTT. This rearrangement joins TRBV4-3 to TRBJ2-3; D gene ambiguous. V was clipped by 0 bases and J by 2 bases, with 9 bases between them. Germline V CDR1 and CDR2: LGHNA, YSLEER. CDR3 size: 15 residues.

This chain joins TRBV18 and TRBJ1-2; 7 bases agree with TRBD1. Germline V gene sequence: CDR1 KGHSH, CDR2 LQKENI. This CDR3 has 13 residues. Unmatched junction bases numbered 5, after V lost 3 bases and J lost 7 bases. DNA of the CDR3: TGTGCCAGCTCACCTCTTCGACAGGGTGGCTACACCTTC. Residues: CASSPLRQGGYTF.

The chain carries TRBV19 and TRBJ2-1; 7 nucleotides agree with TRBD2. This CDR3 is 14 amino acids long. The V gene's germline CDR1 is LNHDA and CDR2 SQIVND (reference sequence). J gave up 12 bases and V 3 bases, and 11 bases lay outside the gene matches. The CDR3: CASSIEGGPYGQFF. In nucleotides, the CDR3 is TGTGCCAGTAGTATCGAGGGAGGGCCCTATGGGCAGTTCTTC.

The J gene is TRBJ2-7, the V gene TRBV19, with TRBD2 as a possible D gene (5 bases). CDR1 is LNHDA, CDR2 SQIVND, per germline (reference sequence). The V end was cut by 5 bases, the J end by 3 bases, with 11 bases between. The CDR3 sequence is 13 residues long. The CDR3 bases are TGTGCCAGTAGTGCCAACCGGGACTACGAGCAGTACTTC. It is translated as CASSANRDYEQYF.

V usage is TRBV3-1 (or the pseudogene TRBV3-2) and J usage is TRBJ2-3; 11 positions match TRBD2. The germline gives CDR1 LGHDT, CDR2 YNNKEL (reference sequence). Unmatched junction bases numbered 1, after V lost 1 base and J lost 1 base. The CDR3 is made up of 16 amino acids. The CDR3 DNA sequence: TGTGCCAGCAGCCAAGTGGGACTAGCGGGCACAGATACGCAGTATTTT. This gives the protein CASSQVGLAGTDTQYF.

The V and J genes are TRBV3-1 (or the pseudogene TRBV3-2) and TRBJ2-7, with D possibly called TRBD1 or TRBD2 (5 bases each). Germline lookup yields CDR1 LGHDT and CDR2 YNNKEL (reference sequence). The CDR3 covers 15 residues. V dropped 2 bases and J dropped 6 bases, with 17 bases sitting between them. In DNA, the CDR3 is TGTGCCAGCAGCCAACAGACGTCAGGGACGACCGAGCAGTACTTC. It specifies CASSQQTSGTTEQYF.

This chain joins TRBV27 and TRBJ1-1, with 7 bases aligning to TRBD1. The CDR3 totals 15 residues. Germline CDR1 reads MNHEY; CDR2 reads SMNVEV (reference sequence). J gave up 6 bases and V 8 bases, and 15 bases lay outside the gene matches. CDR3 sequence (DNA): TGTGCCAGCCACCCAGGGGGGGGGAGGCTCCCTGAAGCTTTCTTT. It encodes CASHPGGGRLPEAFF.

The rearrangement links TRBV2 to TRBJ2-3; 7 bases line up with TRBD1. The CDR3 has 14 residues. Germline V CDR1 and CDR2: SNHLY, FYNNEI. After removal of 4 bases from V and 4 bases from J, the junction contained 5 bases not matched to a gene. CDR3 nucleotides: TGTGCCAGCAGTGCAAGGGGGCCATCAGATACGCAGTATTTT. This codes for CASSARGPSDTQYF.

The J gene is TRBJ1-4, the V gene TRBV5-1, with 8 bases matching TRBD1. Germline CDR1 is SGHRS and CDR2 is YFSETQ. CDR3 length: 14 residues. V shed 4 bases and J 8 bases; nucleotides not matched to a gene: 7. CDR3 amino acids: CASSVTGAGEKLFF. Here the CDR3 DNA reads TGCGCCAGCAGCGTGACAGGGGCGGGAGAAAAACTGTTTTTT.

The chain couples TRBV19 to TRBJ2-7; no clear D gene. CDR1 is LNHDA and CDR2 is SQIVND in the germline V gene (reference sequence). The CDR3 has 14 amino acids. V was shortened by 3 bases and J by 0 bases, with 9 bases between the two germline ends. The CDR3 DNA sequence: TGTGCCAGTAGTATCAGCACAGCCTCCTACGAGCAGTACTTC. Translation gives CASSISTASYEQYF.

The CDR3 sequence: CASSPAPGELFF. Written as DNA, the CDR3 is TGCGCCAGCAGCCCTGCGCCCGGGGAGCTGTTTTTT. J is TRBJ2-2 and V is TRBV5-1; D not certain. The CDR3 totals 12 residues. Germline CDR1 reads SGHRS; CDR2 reads YFSETQ. Trimming left V 4 bases short and J 6 bases short, with 7 bases between.